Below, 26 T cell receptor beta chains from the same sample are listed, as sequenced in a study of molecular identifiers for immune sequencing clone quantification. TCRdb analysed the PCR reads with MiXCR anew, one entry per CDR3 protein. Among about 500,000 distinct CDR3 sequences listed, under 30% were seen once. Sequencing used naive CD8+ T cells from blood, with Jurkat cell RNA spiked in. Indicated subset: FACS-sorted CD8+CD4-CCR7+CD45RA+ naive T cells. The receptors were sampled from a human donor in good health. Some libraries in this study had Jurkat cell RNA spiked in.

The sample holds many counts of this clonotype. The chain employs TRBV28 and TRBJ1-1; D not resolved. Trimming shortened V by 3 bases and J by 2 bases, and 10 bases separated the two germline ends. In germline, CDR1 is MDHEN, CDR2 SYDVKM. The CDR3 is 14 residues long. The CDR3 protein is CASSFGLSNTEAFF. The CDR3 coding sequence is TGTGCCAGCAGTTTTGGGTTGTCCAACACTGAAGCTTTCTTT.

CDR3 DNA: TGTGCCAGTAGTAACACGGGTAATGAAAAACTGTTTTTT. Translating it yields CASSNTGNEKLFF. The chain uses TRBV19 and TRBJ1-4; no definite D call. The ends were cut back, 4 bases at V and 4 bases at J, with 7 bases in the middle. The CDR3 covers 13 residues. Germline CDR1 and CDR2: LNHDA and SQIVND (reference sequence).

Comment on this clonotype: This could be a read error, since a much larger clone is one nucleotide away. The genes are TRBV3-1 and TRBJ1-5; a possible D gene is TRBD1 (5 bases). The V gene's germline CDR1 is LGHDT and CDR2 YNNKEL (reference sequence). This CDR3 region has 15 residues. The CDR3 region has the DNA TGTGTCAGCAGCCGGGGGACGGATAGCAATCAGCCCCAGCATTTT. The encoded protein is CVSSRGTDSNQPQHF.

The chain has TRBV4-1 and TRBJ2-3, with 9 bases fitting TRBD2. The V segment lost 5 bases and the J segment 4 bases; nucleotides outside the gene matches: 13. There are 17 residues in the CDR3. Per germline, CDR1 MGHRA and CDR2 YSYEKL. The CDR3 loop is CASSVSPGLAAADTQYF. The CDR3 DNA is TGCGCCAGCAGCGTTTCACCGGGACTAGCTGCCGCAGATACGCAGTATTTT.

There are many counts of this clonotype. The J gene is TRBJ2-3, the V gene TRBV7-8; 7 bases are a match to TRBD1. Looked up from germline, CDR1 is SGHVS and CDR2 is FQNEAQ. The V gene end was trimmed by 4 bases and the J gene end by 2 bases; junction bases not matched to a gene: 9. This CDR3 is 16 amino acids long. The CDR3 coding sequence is TGTGCCAGCAGCTCCTACCCGACAGGGTACACAGATACGCAGTATTTT. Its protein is CASSSYPTGYTDTQYF.

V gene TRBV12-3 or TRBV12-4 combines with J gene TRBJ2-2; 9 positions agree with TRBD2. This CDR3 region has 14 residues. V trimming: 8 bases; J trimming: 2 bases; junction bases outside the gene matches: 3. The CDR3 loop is CASSGLANTGELFF. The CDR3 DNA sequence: TGTGCCAGCTCGGGACTAGCCAACACCGGGGAGCTGTTTTTT.

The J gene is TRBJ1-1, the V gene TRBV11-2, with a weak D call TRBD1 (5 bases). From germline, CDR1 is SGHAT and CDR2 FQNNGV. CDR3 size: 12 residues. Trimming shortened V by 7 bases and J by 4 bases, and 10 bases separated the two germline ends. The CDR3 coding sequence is TGTGCCAGCAAAGGGGTCCCCACTGAAGCTTTCTTT. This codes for CASKGVPTEAFF.

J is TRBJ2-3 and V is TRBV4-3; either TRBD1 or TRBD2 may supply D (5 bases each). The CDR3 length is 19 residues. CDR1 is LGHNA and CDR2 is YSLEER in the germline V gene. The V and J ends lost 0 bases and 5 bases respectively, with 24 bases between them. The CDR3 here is CASSQDRSGARTDGDTQYF. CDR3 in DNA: TGCGCCAGCAGCCAAGATCGGTCCGGGGCGAGGACCGATGGAGATACGCAGTATTTT.

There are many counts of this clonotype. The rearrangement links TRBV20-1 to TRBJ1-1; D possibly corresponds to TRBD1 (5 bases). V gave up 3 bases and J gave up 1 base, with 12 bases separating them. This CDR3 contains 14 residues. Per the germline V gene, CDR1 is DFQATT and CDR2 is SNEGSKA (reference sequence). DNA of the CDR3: TGCAGTGCTAGCCCCTGGAGGGGGAACACTGAAGCTTTCTTT. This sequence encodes CSASPWRGNTEAFF.

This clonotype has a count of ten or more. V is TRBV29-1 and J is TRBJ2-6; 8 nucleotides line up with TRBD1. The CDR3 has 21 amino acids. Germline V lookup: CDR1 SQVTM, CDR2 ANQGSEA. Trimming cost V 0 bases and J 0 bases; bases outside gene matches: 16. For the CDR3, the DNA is TGCAGCGTTGAAGACTTTCCCCATATGGGGACAGGCCACTCTGGGGCCAACGTCCTGACTTTC. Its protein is CSVEDFPHMGTGHSGANVLTF.

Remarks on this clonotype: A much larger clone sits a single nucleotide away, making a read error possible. The CDR3 DNA sequence: TGTGCCACTTTGCCGACCTCACCCTCAGATACGCAGTATTTT. It encodes CATLPTSPSDTQYF. The J gene is TRBJ2-3, the V gene TRBV6-5, with unresolved D. Germline V gives CDR1 MNHEY, CDR2 SVGAGI. CDR3 size: 14 residues. V lost 10 bases and J lost 4, with 18 bases in between.

Here the CDR3 reads CASSLHSGTEAFF. In nucleotides, the CDR3 is TGTGCCAGCAGCTTACATTCGGGGACTGAAGCTTTCTTT. V usage is TRBV5-6 and J usage is TRBJ1-1, with D unresolved. CDR3 length equals 13 residues. Between the trimmed V and J ends, which lost 2 bases and 5 bases, there was a span of 10 bases. Germline loops: CDR1 SGHDT, CDR2 YYEEEE. The full variable domain, its missing parts supplied by reference TRBV5-6 and TRBJ1-1, is DAGVTQSPTHLIKTRGQQVTLRCSPKSGHDTVSWYQQALGQGPQFIFQYYEEEERQRGNFPDRFSGHQFPNYSSELNVNALLLGDSALYLCASSLHSGTEAFFGQGTRLTVV.

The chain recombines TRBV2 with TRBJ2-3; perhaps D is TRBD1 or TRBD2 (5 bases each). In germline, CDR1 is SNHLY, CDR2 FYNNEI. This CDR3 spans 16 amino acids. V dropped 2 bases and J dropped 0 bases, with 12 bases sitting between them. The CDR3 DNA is TGTGCCAGCAGTGAAAGGGCAGGGAGAAGCACAGATACGCAGTATTTT. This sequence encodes CASSERAGRSTDTQYF.

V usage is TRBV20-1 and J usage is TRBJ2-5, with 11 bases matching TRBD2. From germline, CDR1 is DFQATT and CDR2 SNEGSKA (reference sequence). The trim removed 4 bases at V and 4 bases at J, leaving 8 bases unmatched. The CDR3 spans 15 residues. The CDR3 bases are TGCAGTGCTACAAGTAGCGGGGGGGCGGGAGAGACCCAGTACTTC. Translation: CSATSSGGAGETQYF.

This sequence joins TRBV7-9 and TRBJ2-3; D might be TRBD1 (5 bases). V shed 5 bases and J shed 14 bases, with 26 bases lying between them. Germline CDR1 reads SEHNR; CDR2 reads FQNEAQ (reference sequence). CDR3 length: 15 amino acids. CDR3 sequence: CASSPPPGKTDKLYF. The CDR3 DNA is TGTGCCAGCAGCCCTCCCCCAGGGAAAACAGATAAGCTGTATTTT.

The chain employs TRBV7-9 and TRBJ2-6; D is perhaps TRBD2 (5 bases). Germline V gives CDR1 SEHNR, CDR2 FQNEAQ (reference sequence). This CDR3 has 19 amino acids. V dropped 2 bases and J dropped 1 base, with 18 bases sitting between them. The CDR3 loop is CASSLRQDLVGSGANVLTF. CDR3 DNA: TGTGCCAGCAGCTTAAGGCAGGACTTAGTCGGATCTGGGGCCAACGTCCTGACTTTC.

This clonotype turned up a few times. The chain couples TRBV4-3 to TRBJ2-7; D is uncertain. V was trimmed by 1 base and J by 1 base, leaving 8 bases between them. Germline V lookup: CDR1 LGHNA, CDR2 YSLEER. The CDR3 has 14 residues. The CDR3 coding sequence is TGCGCCAGCAGCCAAGTCGTGAGGTCCTACGAGCAGTACTTC. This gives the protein CASSQVVRSYEQYF.

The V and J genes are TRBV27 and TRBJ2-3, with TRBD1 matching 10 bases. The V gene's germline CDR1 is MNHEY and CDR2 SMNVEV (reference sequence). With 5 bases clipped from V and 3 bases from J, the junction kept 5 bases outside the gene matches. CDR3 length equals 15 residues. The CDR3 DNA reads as TGTGCCAGCAGTCTGTGGGGACAGGGGACAGATACGCAGTATTTT. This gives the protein CASSLWGQGTDTQYF.

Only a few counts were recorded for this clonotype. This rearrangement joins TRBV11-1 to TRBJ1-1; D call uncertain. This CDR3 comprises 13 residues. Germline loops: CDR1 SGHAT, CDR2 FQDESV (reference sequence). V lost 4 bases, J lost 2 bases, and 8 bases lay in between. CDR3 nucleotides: TGTGCCAGCAGCTCAGCGCCAAACACTGAAGCTTTCTTT. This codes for CASSSAPNTEAFF.

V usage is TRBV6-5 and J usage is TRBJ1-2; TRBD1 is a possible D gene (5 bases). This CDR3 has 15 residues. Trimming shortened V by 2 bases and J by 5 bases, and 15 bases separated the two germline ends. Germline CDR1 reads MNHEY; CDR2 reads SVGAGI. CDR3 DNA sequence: TGTGCCAGCAGTTACGCTGAGGCGGGACCTTATGGCTACACCTTC. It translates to CASSYAEAGPYGYTF.

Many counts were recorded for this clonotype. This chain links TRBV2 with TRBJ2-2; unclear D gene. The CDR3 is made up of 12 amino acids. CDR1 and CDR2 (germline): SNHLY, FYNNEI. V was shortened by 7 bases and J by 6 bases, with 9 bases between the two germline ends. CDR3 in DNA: TGTGCCAGCATGGCGGTGGCCGGGGAGCTGTTTTTT. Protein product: CASMAVAGELFF.

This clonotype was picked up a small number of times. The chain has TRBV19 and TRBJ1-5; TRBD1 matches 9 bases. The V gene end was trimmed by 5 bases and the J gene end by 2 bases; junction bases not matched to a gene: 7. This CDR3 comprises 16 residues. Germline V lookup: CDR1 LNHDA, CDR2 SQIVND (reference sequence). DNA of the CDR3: TGTGCCAGTAGTTTACAGGGGGCTTTGGGCAATCAGCCCCAGCATTTT. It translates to CASSLQGALGNQPQHF.

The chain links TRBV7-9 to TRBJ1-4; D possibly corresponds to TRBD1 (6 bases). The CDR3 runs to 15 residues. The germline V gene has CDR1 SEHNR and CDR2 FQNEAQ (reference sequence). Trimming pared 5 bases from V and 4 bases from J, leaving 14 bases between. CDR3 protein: CASSPRWDINEKLFF. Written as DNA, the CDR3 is TGTGCCAGCAGCCCCCGGTGGGACATTAATGAAAAACTGTTTTTT.

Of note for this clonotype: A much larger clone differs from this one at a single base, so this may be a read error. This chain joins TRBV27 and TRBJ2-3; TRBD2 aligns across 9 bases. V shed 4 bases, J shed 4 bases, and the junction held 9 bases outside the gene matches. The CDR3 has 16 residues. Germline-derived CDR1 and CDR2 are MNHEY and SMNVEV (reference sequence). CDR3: CASSSRLAVGADTQYF. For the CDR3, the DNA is TGTGCCAGCAGTTCCCGACTAGCGGTTGGCGCAGATACGCAGTATTTT.

The CDR3 DNA is TGTGCCAGCAGCCGGATTGAGCGGGGACGGGGCTATGGCTACACCTTC. Encoded protein: CASSRIERGRGYGYTF. This chain joins TRBV12-3 or TRBV12-4 and TRBJ1-2; D may be TRBD1 (5 bases). V lost 6 bases to trimming and J lost 4 bases, with 21 bases between them. The CDR3 loop spans 16 amino acids.

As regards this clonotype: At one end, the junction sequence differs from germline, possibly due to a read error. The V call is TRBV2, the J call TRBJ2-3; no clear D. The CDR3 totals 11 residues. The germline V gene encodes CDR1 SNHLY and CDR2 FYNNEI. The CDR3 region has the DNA TGTGCCGGCAGTGGTGGAGATACGCAGTATTTT. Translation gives CAGSGGDTQYF.